This T cell receptor (beta chain) came from a study of prognosis after radiotherapy for stage I lung cancer. Looking at the study overall: Among the enrolled patients, fourteen had newly diagnosed primary stage I lung tumors, while about 5 had oligometastatic NSCLC following surgical resection of the primary tumor.

Amplification of TCR beta CDR3 from genomic DNA used two-round multiplex PCR. Gene-specific TRBV and TRBJ primers were used in PCR round one. TCRdb called the multiplex PCR reads again in MiXCR, with one record for every CDR3 protein. The sample has 45,000 to 60,000 distinct CDR3 sequences, less than 45% seen once. In germline, CDR1 is DFQATT, CDR2 SNEGSKA (reference sequence). The V end was cut by 0 bases, the J end by 4 bases, with 9 bases between. This CDR3 comprises 13 residues. With regard to this clonotype: Its antigen is unidentified.

General study points: Following stereotactic body radiation therapy, unique TCR clone counts fell, with a median of approximately 9,600 versus 7,200.

The sequence came from a donor over 45 with non-small cell lung cancer. The rearrangement joins TRBV20-1 to TRBJ1-2; D is undetermined. Sequenced here: PBMCs, sampled before or after stereotactic body radiation therapy (not recorded which). The CDR3 spells CSAREDLSYGYTF. In nucleotides, the CDR3 is TGCAGTGCTAGAGAGGACCTGTCCTATGGCTACACCTTC.